This T cell receptor beta chain stems from a study of shared clonotypes between healthy human individuals. The wider study: Each donor contributed plates that comprised three CD4 naive, three CD4 memory, two CD8 naive and one CD8 memory. Study-wide results and caveats: Larger estimated richness was generally seen in naive subsets than in memory subsets.

A CD45RA+ naive subset and a CD45RA-negative memory subset were split from CD4+ cells. Profiled with immunoSEQ multiplex PCR; TCRdb holds only in-frame clones, not every one. The sample lists about 670,000 clones, around 72% occurring once. Comments on this clone: Its antigen is as yet unknown.

Sequenced sample: memory CD4+ T cells sorted from blood. The subset here: CD45RA-negative fraction. This clonotype was obtained from a woman younger than 45 in good health.

Here the CDR3 DNA reads TGCAGCGTTTTAGGGGATGGAATTTATGAGCAGTACTTC. This translates into CSVLGDGIYEQYF. The chain recombines TRBV29-1 with TRBJ2-7, with D tentatively TRBD1 (5 bases). Germline V gene sequence: CDR1 SQVTM, CDR2 ANQGSEA. CDR3 length equals 13 residues. V was trimmed by 5 bases and J by 7 bases, leaving 18 bases between them.